Presented here are 30 T cell receptor beta chains from one specimen sequenced in a study of T cell responses to AZD1222 COVID-19 vaccine. TCRdb keeps only in-frame clones here, not all; method: immunoSEQ multiplex PCR. The data show around 130,000 clones, around 94% seen once. The sample here was peripheral blood, taken on day 0 of AZD1222 vaccination. The receptors here all came from an adult in good health.

This chain links TRBV27 with TRBJ2-1; 9 bases agree with TRBD1. Per germline, CDR1 MNHEY and CDR2 SMNVEV (reference sequence). Trimming cost V 0 bases and J 5 bases; bases outside gene matches: 2. The CDR3 totals 15 residues. The CDR3 sequence: CASSLSGQGNNEQFF. The CDR3 DNA reads as TGTGCCAGCAGTTTATCGGGACAGGGCAACAATGAGCAGTTCTTC.

The chain is built from TRBV7-9 and TRBJ1-1, with TRBD1 matching over 9 bases. The ends lost 5 bases at V and 5 bases at J; junction bases unmatched: 3. CDR1 SEHNR and CDR2 FQNEAQ come from the germline V gene (reference sequence). The CDR3 length is 13 residues. CDR3 protein: CASSLGTGTEAFF. The CDR3 DNA follows: TGTGCCAGCAGCCTTGGGACAGGGACTGAAGCTTTCTTT.

CDR3 DNA sequence: TGTGCCAGCAGCCCGGGGACAGAATATAATTCACCCCTCCACTTT. Translating gives CASSPGTEYNSPLHF. V and J are TRBV7-9 and TRBJ1-6; 7 bases agree with TRBD1. CDR1 is SEHNR and CDR2 is FQNEAQ in the germline V gene (reference sequence). V dropped 5 bases and J dropped 4; count of bases not matched to a gene: 5. This CDR3 spans 15 amino acids.

This chain links TRBV6-2 or TRBV6-3 with TRBJ2-1; D is possibly TRBD2 (6 bases). Germline assignment: CDR1 MNHEY and CDR2 SVGEGT. CDR3 length: 17 residues. The germline V and J ends were trimmed by 5 bases and 3 bases, with 20 bases remaining between them. The CDR3 loop reads CASSTHPGSLLYNEQFF. CDR3 sequence (DNA): TGTGCCAGCAGTACCCACCCCGGGAGTCTCCTCTACAATGAGCAGTTCTTC.

The chain uses TRBV12-3 or TRBV12-4 and TRBJ2-2; D unresolved. CDR3 length: 12 amino acids. Trimming removed 5 bases at V and 2 bases at J, with 3 bases between. The CDR3 DNA reads TGTGCCAGCAGTAGAAACACCGGGGAGCTGTTTTTT. Its protein is CASSRNTGELFF.

This clone occurred once. J is TRBJ2-6 and V is TRBV29-1, with TRBD1 matching over 7 bases. Germline V gene sequence: CDR1 SQVTM, CDR2 ANQGSEA. V dropped 4 bases and J dropped 2; count of bases not matched to a gene: 2. This CDR3 contains 14 residues. CDR3 DNA: TGCAGCGTTGTGGACAGGACTGGGGCCAACGTCCTGACTTTC. As protein: CSVVDRTGANVLTF.

This chain uses TRBV7-2 with TRBJ2-3; 12 bases are shared with TRBD2. Germline values: CDR1 SGHTA, CDR2 FQGNSA. Losses at the gene ends were 4 bases for V and 4 bases for J; bases not matched to a gene: 3. CDR3 length: 15 amino acids. The CDR3 loop reads CASSYRLAGADTQYF. CDR3 in DNA: TGTGCCAGCAGCTATAGACTAGCGGGAGCAGATACGCAGTATTTT.

The rearrangement links TRBV3-1 (or the pseudogene TRBV3-2) to TRBJ1-2; D is possibly TRBD1 (6 bases). CDR3 length: 15 amino acids. The V end was cut by 1 base, the J end by 2 bases, with 11 bases between. In germline, CDR1 is LGHDT, CDR2 YNNKEL (reference sequence). In DNA, the CDR3 is TGTGCCAGCAGCCAAGGCACAGGGCGAAACTATGGCTACACCTTC. Residues: CASSQGTGRNYGYTF.

The chain employs TRBV5-8 and TRBJ1-2, with D maybe TRBD1 (6 bases). This CDR3 has 13 amino acids. V was pared by 4 bases and J by 3 bases, with 10 bases between. Per the germline V gene, CDR1 is SGHTS and CDR2 is YDEGEE. The CDR3 region has the DNA TGTGCCAGCAGCGGGGGGGCCTACTATGGCTACACCTTC. Its translation is CASSGGAYYGYTF.

The chain is built from TRBV7-9 and TRBJ2-3, with 10 bases matching TRBD1. V lost 5 bases to trimming and J lost 5 bases; unmatched junction nucleotides: 7. The CDR3 loop spans 15 amino acids. Germline CDR1 SEHNR, CDR2 FQNEAQ (reference sequence). DNA of the CDR3: TGTGCCAGCAGCCCACCGGGACAGGGGATAGATACGCAGTATTTT. Amino acids: CASSPPGQGIDTQYF.

J is TRBJ2-4 and V is TRBV9; D is unresolved. Looked up from germline, CDR1 is SGDLS and CDR2 is YYNGEE. This CDR3 region has 13 residues. The V and J ends lost 3 bases and 8 bases respectively, with 12 bases between them. CDR3 loop: CASSATPMDIQYF. The DNA for the CDR3 is TGTGCCAGCAGCGCGACTCCAATGGACATTCAGTACTTC.

The CDR3 is CASSLGTTAVYEQYF. The CDR3 DNA is TGTGCCAGCAGCTTAGGGACAACAGCGGTATACGAGCAGTACTTC. The gene calls are TRBV7-8 and TRBJ2-7, with D perhaps TRBD1 or TRBD2 (5 bases each). Germline V gene sequence: CDR1 SGHVS, CDR2 FQNEAQ. Trimming removed 1 base from V and 4 bases from J, with 14 bases in between. The CDR3 totals 15 residues.

This clone came up once. The chain employs TRBV9 and TRBJ2-7; D unresolved. Germline assignment: CDR1 SGDLS and CDR2 YYNGEE. Deletions cut 0 bases from V and 2 bases from J, with 12 bases between. The CDR3 loop spans 15 amino acids. The CDR3 DNA sequence: TGTGCCAGCAGCGTAGATTGGAAGGGAACCTACGAGCAGTACTTC. The encoded protein is CASSVDWKGTYEQYF.

CDR3 residues: CASSVGRAGAYEQYF. For the CDR3, the DNA is TGTGCCAGCAGCGTAGGGCGAGCGGGGGCCTACGAGCAGTACTTC. The chain links TRBV9 to TRBJ2-7, with TRBD2 matching over 8 bases. This CDR3 spans 15 amino acids. Germline V gives CDR1 SGDLS, CDR2 YYNGEE. J was trimmed by 2 bases and V by 0 bases; bases with no gene match: 4.

The V and J genes are TRBV7-2 and TRBJ1-2, with D possibly TRBD1 on 6 matching bases. The CDR3 covers 14 residues. The V end lost 5 bases, the J end lost 8 bases, and 18 bases lay between the germline ends. CDR1 and CDR2 from the germline V gene are SGHTA and FQGNSA. The CDR3 DNA reads as TGTGCCAGCAGCCCCTCCGGACAGAGCTGGGGCTACACCTTC. It yields the protein CASSPSGQSWGYTF.

The chain links TRBV27 to TRBJ2-7, with D possibly TRBD1 on 6 matching bases. Germline V lookup: CDR1 MNHEY, CDR2 SMNVEV (reference sequence). Trimming left V 5 bases short and J 6 bases short, with 20 bases between. This CDR3 contains 15 residues. Here the CDR3 reads CASSTSLTGFSEQYF. CDR3 sequence (DNA): TGTGCCAGCAGTACCTCATTAACAGGGTTCAGCGAGCAGTACTTC.

The chain carries TRBV30 and TRBJ2-1, with D uncertain. The V gene's germline CDR1 is GTSNPN and CDR2 SVGIG (reference sequence). The CDR3 is made up of 14 amino acids. Trimming left V 4 bases short and J 5 bases short, with 15 bases between. CDR3 residues: CAWNVPAENNEQFF. The DNA of the CDR3 is TGTGCCTGGAATGTCCCGGCAGAGAACAATGAGCAGTTCTTC.

The rearrangement uses TRBV18 and TRBJ2-2, with 8 bases aligning to TRBD2. The germline V gene has CDR1 KGHSH and CDR2 LQKENI. The CDR3 has 14 amino acids. V dropped 6 bases and J dropped 4; count of bases not matched to a gene: 4. This CDR3 is CASSQSGGTGELFF. The CDR3 nucleotides read TGTGCCAGCTCCCAAAGCGGGGGCACCGGGGAGCTGTTTTTT.

This clone was detected only once. The chain couples TRBV28 to TRBJ1-4; D is unresolved. V gave up 8 bases and J gave up 8 bases, with 15 bases separating them. The CDR3 is 13 residues long. Germline CDR1 reads MDHEN; CDR2 reads SYDVKM. The CDR3 is CASHSGYMEKLFF. CDR3 DNA: TGTGCCAGCCATTCGGGTTATATGGAAAAACTGTTTTTT.

This clone showed up just a few times. The chain carries TRBV15 and TRBJ1-1; no clear D gene. Trimming cost V 4 bases and J 3 bases, with 6 bases left between them. CDR1 is LNHNV and CDR2 is YYDKDF in the germline V gene (reference sequence). The CDR3 runs 12 residues. The CDR3 DNA follows: TGTGCCACCAGCATCGGTTACACTGAAGCTTTCTTT. Residues: CATSIGYTEAFF.

This chain links TRBV28 with TRBJ1-1, with D perhaps TRBD1 (6 bases). V gave up 2 bases and J gave up 1 base, with 20 bases separating them. CDR1 MDHEN and CDR2 SYDVKM come from the germline V gene. The CDR3 is 18 residues long. CDR3 in DNA: TGTGCCAGCAGTTTACCCTCGGGGGGCTTAATGGGGAACACTGAAGCTTTCTTT. Residues: CASSLPSGGLMGNTEAFF.

The chain recombines TRBV18 with TRBJ2-1; 8 bases are shared with TRBD1. V was clipped by 6 bases and J by 7 bases; unmatched bases: 14. The V gene's germline CDR1 is KGHSH and CDR2 LQKENI. The length of the CDR3 is 16 residues. The CDR3 sequence is CASSQSRSGGLNEQFF. CDR3 nucleotides: TGTGCCAGCTCCCAAAGTCGATCAGGGGGCTTAAATGAGCAGTTCTTC.

The chain is built from TRBV19 and TRBJ1-5, with a tentative D call TRBD1 (5 bases). V was cut by 8 bases and J by 3 bases, with 11 bases left in between. The germline CDR1 and CDR2 sequences are LNHDA and SQIVND (reference sequence). The CDR3 contains 13 residues. The DNA for the CDR3 is TGTGCCAGTGGGGTCAGGGTCAATCAGCCCCAGCATTTT. Residues: CASGVRVNQPQHF.

The V call is TRBV6-5, the J call TRBJ1-2; D is possibly TRBD1 (6 bases). CDR3 length equals 12 residues. Germline CDR1 MNHEY, CDR2 SVGAGI. Trimming shortened V by 6 bases and J by 5 bases, and 10 bases separated the two germline ends. The CDR3 nucleotides are TGTGCCAGCAGGTCCAGGGGATATGGCTACACCTTC. This sequence encodes CASRSRGYGYTF.

The chain joins TRBV18 to TRBJ2-7, with D uncertain. Trimming left V 0 bases short and J 3 bases short, with 9 bases between. In germline, CDR1 is KGHSH, CDR2 LQKENI. The CDR3 spans 14 residues. The DNA of the CDR3 is TGTGCCAGCTCACCACCCTCAGGTAACTACGAGCAGTACTTC. Its translation: CASSPPSGNYEQYF.

The V gene is TRBV7-2, the J gene TRBJ1-2, with TRBD1 matching 7 bases. Germline V CDR1 and CDR2: SGHTA, FQGNSA. This CDR3 spans 16 amino acids. V lost 5 bases and J lost 1; bases outside the gene matches: 10. The CDR3 region is CASSLQGGAGNYGYTF. CDR3 bases: TGTGCCAGCAGCCTGCAAGGGGGCGCAGGTAACTATGGCTACACCTTC.

The V and J genes are TRBV29-1 and TRBJ1-4, with D perhaps TRBD1 (5 bases). Germline assignment: CDR1 SQVTM and CDR2 ANQGSEA. V lost 7 bases and J lost 3, with 15 bases in between. The CDR3 extends over 14 amino acids. The CDR3 region has the DNA TGCAGCGCACAACGGGGGTCGGCTAATGAAAAACTGTTTTTT. It specifies CSAQRGSANEKLFF. Full variable domain (remainder filled in from reference TRBV29-1 and TRBJ1-4): SAVISQKPSRDICQRGTSLTIQCQVDSQVTMMFWYRQQPGQSLTLIATANQGSEATYESGFVIDKFPISRPNLTFSTLTVSNMSPEDSSIYLCSAQRGSANEKLFFGSGTQLSVL.

The chain has TRBV5-8 and TRBJ2-1, with D perhaps TRBD1 or TRBD2 (6 bases each). CDR1 is SGHTS and CDR2 is YDEGEE in the germline V gene. CDR3 length equals 14 residues. Trimming cost V 4 bases and J 3 bases, with 11 bases left between them. The CDR3 bases are TGTGCCAGCAGCCGGCGGGACATCTACAATGAGCAGTTCTTC. It translates to CASSRRDIYNEQFF.

The chain links TRBV20-1 to TRBJ2-5; no definite D call. V lost 3 bases and J lost 4, with 15 bases in between. The CDR3 is made up of 14 amino acids. Looked up from germline, CDR1 is DFQATT and CDR2 is SNEGSKA (reference sequence). In DNA form, the CDR3 reads TGCAGTGCTAGTCTGAGTTTCCGGGCAGAGACCCAGTACTTC. Its protein is CSASLSFRAETQYF.

V usage is TRBV29-1 and J usage is TRBJ1-2, with D possibly TRBD1 on 5 matching bases. V was trimmed by 6 bases and J by 4 bases, leaving 15 bases between them. This CDR3 has 13 residues. Germline-derived CDR1 and CDR2 are SQVTM and ANQGSEA. In DNA form, the CDR3 reads TGCAGCGTAGGGACCCCGGAGGCCTATGGCTACACCTTC. Its protein is CSVGTPEAYGYTF.